The 21 T cell receptor beta chains below were found in one sample sequenced in a study of PD-1 blockade in classical Hodgkin lymphoma. The time point: cycle 4 day 1 (C4D1), after 6 weeks of nivolumab. The patients all showed relapse after autologous stem cell transplantation, while their brentuximab vedotin exposure varied. Profiling relied on immunoSEQ multiplex PCR, and the TCRdb table lists in-frame clones only, not all of them. The repertoire holds approximately 24,000 clones, with about 80% as singletons. The specimen comprised peripheral blood mononuclear cells (PBMCs), sampled before the fourth cycle of nivolumab. These receptors all stem from a human donor with classical Hodgkin lymphoma.

This chain uses TRBV15 with TRBJ2-3; tentatively, D is TRBD2 (6 bases). The CDR3 spans 14 residues. Trimming cost V 5 bases and J 0 bases, with 9 bases left between them. Germline CDR1 reads LNHNV; CDR2 reads YYDKDF (reference sequence). CDR3 in DNA: TGTGCCACCAGCCCCGGGACTAGCACAGATACGCAGTATTTT. It encodes CATSPGTSTDTQYF.

This chain uses TRBV19 with TRBJ2-1; no clear D. Trimming took 5 bases from V and 4 from J, leaving 6 bases between them. CDR3 length: 12 residues. Germline V gives CDR1 LNHDA, CDR2 SQIVND (reference sequence). The CDR3 region is CASSPYYNEQFF. The CDR3, as DNA: TGTGCCAGTAGTCCGTATTACAATGAGCAGTTCTTC.

The genes are TRBV27 and TRBJ2-7; 9 nucleotides align to TRBD1. This CDR3 comprises 15 residues. The trim removed 3 bases at V and 3 bases at J, leaving 6 bases unmatched. Germline CDR1 is MNHEY and CDR2 is SMNVEV (reference sequence). The CDR3 sequence is CASSLGQGADYEQYF. Written as DNA, the CDR3 is TGTGCCAGCAGTTTGGGACAGGGCGCCGACTACGAGCAGTACTTC.

CDR3 nucleotides: TGTGCCAGCAGCGTAGCTAACCCAGGCAGCTATGGCTACACCTTC. Its translation: CASSVANPGSYGYTF. V and J are TRBV9 and TRBJ1-2; D is unresolved. V was cut by 0 bases and J by 4 bases, with 13 bases left in between. The germline V gene encodes CDR1 SGDLS and CDR2 YYNGEE. The CDR3 has 15 amino acids.

The rearrangement joins TRBV14 to TRBJ2-1, with D tentatively TRBD1 or TRBD2 (7 bases each). V lost 4 bases, J lost 5 bases, and 18 bases lay in between. Per the germline V gene, CDR1 is SGHDN and CDR2 is FVKESK. This CDR3 spans 16 amino acids. CDR3 coding DNA: TGTGCCAGCAGCCCTCAAGCAGGGGGGAGGGACAATGAGCAGTTCTTC. This encodes CASSPQAGGRDNEQFF.

The chain carries TRBV7-9 and TRBJ2-7; the D gene is possibly TRBD2 (5 bases). The V gene lost 5 bases and the J gene lost 4 bases, with 18 bases spanning the gap. The CDR3 runs 15 residues. In germline, CDR1 is SEHNR, CDR2 FQNEAQ (reference sequence). The DNA for the CDR3 is TGTGCCAGCAGCCCCACCGGGAACGATATATACGAGCAGTACTTC. Amino acids: CASSPTGNDIYEQYF.

The chain joins TRBV2 to TRBJ2-3; TRBD2 matches 8 bases. V lost 7 bases to trimming and J lost 0 bases; unmatched junction nucleotides: 9. Germline-derived CDR1 and CDR2 are SNHLY and FYNNEI. The CDR3 length is 16 residues. In nucleotides, the CDR3 is TGTGCCAGCAACAGCGGGAGCTCTATTAGCACAGATACGCAGTATTTT. It codes for CASNSGSSISTDTQYF.

V gene TRBV6-1 combines with J gene TRBJ1-5; D call uncertain. V dropped 3 bases and J dropped 7 bases, with 7 bases sitting between them. Germline CDR1 MNHNS, CDR2 SASEGT. CDR3 length: 12 residues. In DNA form, the CDR3 reads TGTGCCAGCAGTGATTCAGGACAGCCCCAGCATTTT. Translation gives CASSDSGQPQHF.

The J gene is TRBJ2-5, the V gene TRBV20-1; D gene uncertain. Trimming pared 6 bases from V and 2 bases from J, leaving 7 bases between. Germline loops: CDR1 DFQATT, CDR2 SNEGSKA (reference sequence). The CDR3 extends over 11 amino acids. In DNA form, the CDR3 reads TGCAGTGCCAACCTGCAAGAGACCCAGTACTTC. Its translation is CSANLQETQYF.

This chain's CDR3 is CASSSWTPNYGYTF. The CDR3 region has the DNA TGTGCCAGCAGCTCCTGGACACCAAACTATGGCTACACCTTC. The chain links TRBV7-9 to TRBJ1-2, with D tentatively TRBD1 (5 bases). Between the trimmed V and J ends, which lost 4 bases and 2 bases, there was a span of 11 bases. This CDR3 comprises 14 residues. CDR1 and CDR2 (germline): SEHNR, FQNEAQ (reference sequence).

The gene calls are TRBV28 and TRBJ2-2; 7 nucleotides line up with TRBD2. CDR3 length equals 14 residues. V shed 4 bases and J 6 bases; nucleotides not matched to a gene: 5. Germline V gives CDR1 MDHEN, CDR2 SYDVKM. The CDR3 bases are TGTGCCAGCAGTTATGTCCTAGCGGCCGGGGAGCTGTTTTTT. Amino acids: CASSYVLAAGELFF.

The chain carries TRBV6-9 and TRBJ1-5; perhaps TRBD1 as D (6 bases). Per germline, CDR1 MNHGY and CDR2 SVAAGI. This CDR3 is built from 14 residues. The V end lost 4 bases, the J end lost 4 bases, and 11 bases lay between the germline ends. Written as DNA, the CDR3 is TGTGCCAGCAGTTCAGGGGTAAAGAATCAGCCCCAGCATTTT. Translated: CASSSGVKNQPQHF.

The table lists this clone with a few counts. The chain carries TRBV18 and TRBJ1-2; D uncertain. With 3 bases removed from V and 5 bases from J, the gap between germline ends came to 13 bases. The CDR3 contains 14 residues. Germline CDR1 reads KGHSH; CDR2 reads LQKENI. The DNA for the CDR3 is TGTGCCAGCTCACCCTCTTGGCTTTCTTATGGCTACACCTTC. Translated: CASSPSWLSYGYTF.

The chain has TRBV28 and TRBJ1-5, with D maybe TRBD1 (5 bases). V was clipped by 7 bases and J by 3 bases, with 16 bases between them. CDR1 and CDR2 from the germline V gene are MDHEN and SYDVKM. The CDR3 has 15 residues. CDR3 DNA sequence: TGTGCCAGCAACACCCTGGACATGGCCAATCAGCCCCAGCATTTT. Translating gives CASNTLDMANQPQHF.

CDR3 DNA sequence: TGTGCCAGCTCACTTGAGGTTGGGGATACGCAGTATTTT. Amino acid sequence: CASSLEVGDTQYF. This chain links TRBV18 with TRBJ2-3; D is unclear. This CDR3 contains 13 residues. V was cut by 4 bases and J by 6 bases, with 11 bases left in between. CDR1 is KGHSH and CDR2 is LQKENI in the germline V gene.

The V and J genes are TRBV5-1 and TRBJ2-1; D is undetermined. This CDR3 is 16 amino acids long. CDR1 and CDR2 from the germline V gene are SGHRS and YFSETQ. Trimming removed 3 bases at V and 2 bases at J, with 15 bases between. The CDR3 bases are TGCGCCAGCAGCTCGACCGAGACATCACCCTACAATGAGCAGTTCTTC. This codes for CASSSTETSPYNEQFF.

This clone was counted between two and nine times. The chain recombines TRBV23-1 with TRBJ1-1; D may be TRBD1 (5 bases). TRBV23-1 is labeled an ORF, and its function is uncertain. V shed 7 bases and J shed 3 bases, with 21 bases lying between them. This CDR3 region has 16 residues. The CDR3 spells CASNWRGGRGDTEAFF. DNA of the CDR3: TGCGCCAGCAACTGGCGGGGCGGCCGTGGGGACACTGAAGCTTTCTTT.

The chain carries TRBV9 and TRBJ2-2; D might be TRBD1 or TRBD2, each matching 9 bases. The germline CDR1 and CDR2 sequences are SGDLS and YYNGEE. The CDR3 totals 17 residues. V was trimmed by 6 bases and J by 6 bases, leaving 24 bases between them. CDR3 region: CASTPTGGLASPGELFF. DNA of the CDR3: TGTGCCAGCACCCCGACAGGGGGACTAGCTAGTCCCGGGGAGCTGTTTTTT.

The chain employs TRBV9 and TRBJ1-4; 11 positions match TRBD1. The CDR3 is 15 amino acids. The V segment lost 2 bases and the J segment 7 bases; nucleotides outside the gene matches: 4. Germline V gene lookup returns CDR1 SGDLS and CDR2 YYNGEE. CDR3 sequence (DNA): TGTGCCAGCAGCGTCGGACAGGGGGCGGGTGAAAAACTGTTTTTT. Its translation is CASSVGQGAGEKLFF.

This clone was detected once. The rearrangement links TRBV7-9 to TRBJ2-5, with 8 bases lining up with TRBD1. With 8 bases clipped from V and 4 bases from J, the junction kept 6 bases outside the gene matches. This CDR3 spans 13 amino acids. CDR1 is SEHNR, CDR2 FQNEAQ, per germline (reference sequence). In DNA form, the CDR3 reads TGTGCCAGCGCGGACAGGGTCATAGAGACCCAGTACTTC. Its translation: CASADRVIETQYF. The entire variable domain, with the rest obtained from reference TRBV7-9 and TRBJ2-5, is as follows: DTGVSQNPRHKITKRGQNVTFRCDPISEHNRLYWYRQTLGQGPEFLTYFQNEAQLEKSRLLSDRFSAERPKGSFSTLEIQRTEQGDSAMYLCASADRVIETQYFGPGTRLLVL.

The chain joins TRBV6-6 to TRBJ1-1; D might be TRBD1 (6 bases). Germline CDR1 MNHNY, CDR2 SVGAGI (reference sequence). This CDR3 has 13 residues. V shed 0 bases and J shed 8 bases, with 10 bases lying between them. As DNA, the CDR3 is TGTGCCAGCAGTTACTCAGGACAGATAGAAGCTTTCTTT. This codes for CASSYSGQIEAFF.